Relative to its sample, the clone carrying this T cell receptor beta chain is medium-sized. Its antigen is unknown. This entry is derived from a study of spatial heterogeneity in lung cancer. Study summary: Alpha-chain sequences were consistently detected in smaller numbers than beta-chain sequences. The average appearance count of each unique TCR and UMI combination in raw reads was more than 9.5. In tumor regions TCR transcript counts correlated strongly with a matched bulk RNA-seq T cell module score. Overall study results and limits: In tumors, expanded intratumoral alpha and beta TCR counts tracked mutation counts.

TCRdb independently ran MiXCR on the 5' RACE reads; one entry per CDR3 protein. The sample includes around 4,000 distinct CDR3 sequences, approximately 8% of them seen just once. The CDR3 extends over 17 amino acids. Per germline, CDR1 MGHRA and CDR2 YSYEKL. Trimming cost V 3 bases and J 0 bases; bases outside gene matches: 7. Described time point: sample taken at primary tumor resection. The sequenced material consisted of unsorted whole RNA from tumor, nontumor lung or frozen PBMC. This sequence joins TRBV4-1 and TRBJ1-3, with TRBD1 matching 8 bases. The material was lung tumor tissue, obtained at surgery. The sequence was obtained from a male donor with early-stage non-small cell lung cancer. Here the CDR3 DNA reads TGCGCCAGCAGCCACGGACAGGGCAAATCCTCTGGAAACACCATATATTTT. This encodes CASSHGQGKSSGNTIYF.